Listed below are T cell receptor beta chains from one sample, sequenced in a study of blood T cell repertoires in COVID-19. Here immunoSEQ multiplex PCR was the method, and the copy in TCRdb shows in-frame clones only, minus some. The sample holds some 67,000 clones, about 87% seen once. Material: peripheral blood. Receptors were obtained from a man aged 45-60 years with active COVID-19. CDR3s include the opening cysteine and the closing phenylalanine or tryptophan. A D gene is named only where the DNA matches it firmly. Size values are once, few and many counts, or a class for expanded clones, and some rows have none.

abundance: -; j_gene: TRBJ1-3; d_gene: -; v_gene: TRBV29-1; CDR3aa: CSVTRGTTGNTIYF; CDR3nt: TGCAGCGTAACGAGGGGGACTACTGGAAACACCATATATTTT
abundance: -; j_gene: TRBJ2-2; d_gene: -; v_gene: TRBV11-2; CDR3aa: CASSLDRGSTGELFF; CDR3nt: TGTGCCAGCAGCTTAGATAGGGGATCGACCGGGGAGCTGTTTTTT
abundance: -; j_gene: TRBJ1-1; d_gene: TRBD1; v_gene: TRBV24-1; CDR3aa: CATSDPGQGKAFF; CDR3nt: TGTGCCACCAGTGATCCGGGACAGGGGAAAGCTTTCTTT
abundance: -; j_gene: TRBJ2-5; d_gene: -; v_gene: TRBV11-3; CDR3aa: CASSFSFLGGETQYF; CDR3nt: TGTGCCAGCAGCTTTTCTTTTTTGGGGGGAGAGACCCAGTACTTC
abundance: -; j_gene: TRBJ2-6; d_gene: -; v_gene: TRBV18; CDR3aa: CASSPFSGFSGANVLTF; CDR3nt: TGTGCCAGCTCACCGTTTTCGGGGTTCTCTGGGGCCAACGTCCTGACTTTC
abundance: -; j_gene: TRBJ2-1; d_gene: TRBD2; v_gene: TRBV11-2; CDR3aa: CASSPRASGTEQFF; CDR3nt: TGTGCCAGCAGCCCCCGGGCTAGCGGGACTGAGCAGTTCTTC
abundance: -; j_gene: TRBJ2-1; d_gene: TRBD2; v_gene: TRBV19; CDR3aa: CASSPIEGLAGGYNEQFF; CDR3nt: TGTGCCAGTAGTCCGATAGAGGGACTAGCGGGAGGCTATAATGAGCAGTTCTTC
abundance: -; j_gene: TRBJ1-2; d_gene: -; v_gene: TRBV5-1; CDR3aa: CASSLEPGTVYGYTF; CDR3nt: TGCGCCAGCAGCTTGGAACCAGGAACAGTTTATGGCTACACCTTC
abundance: -; j_gene: TRBJ2-7; d_gene: TRBD2; v_gene: TRBV6-2/TRBV6-3; CDR3aa: CASSSTALAGYEQYF; CDR3nt: TGTGCCAGCAGCTCGACAGCACTAGCGGGTTACGAGCAGTACTTC
abundance: -; j_gene: TRBJ1-2; d_gene: TRBD1; v_gene: TRBV24-1; CDR3aa: CATSDRTGDGYTF; CDR3nt: TGTGCCACCAGTGATCGGACAGGGGATGGCTACACCTTC
abundance: -; j_gene: TRBJ2-2; d_gene: TRBD1; v_gene: TRBV24-1; CDR3aa: CATSDLVGSGTGDSANTGELFF; CDR3nt: TGTGCCACCAGTGATTTAGTGGGGTCGGGGACAGGGGATTCCGCGAACACCGGGGAGCTGTTTTTT
abundance: -; j_gene: TRBJ1-1; d_gene: -; v_gene: TRBV28; CDR3aa: CATSRGTAMF; CDR3nt: TGTGCCACCAGCCGGGGGACGGCAATGTTT
abundance: once; j_gene: TRBJ2-3; d_gene: TRBD2; v_gene: TRBV9; CDR3aa: CASASGSGDTQYF; CDR3nt: TGTGCCAGCGCTAGCGGGAGTGGAGATACGCAGTATTTT
abundance: -; j_gene: TRBJ2-4; d_gene: TRBD1; v_gene: TRBV27; CDR3aa: CASSSRTGLQYF; CDR3nt: TGTGCCAGCAGTTCGAGGACAGGGCTACAGTACTTC
abundance: -; j_gene: TRBJ2-5; d_gene: TRBD2; v_gene: TRBV6-5; CDR3aa: CASGWRESLETQYF; CDR3nt: TGTGCCAGCGGGTGGCGGGAGTCTCTGGAGACCCAGTACTTC
abundance: -; j_gene: TRBJ1-2; d_gene: -; v_gene: TRBV5-1; CDR3aa: CASSLEGVRYGYTF; CDR3nt: TGCGCCAGCAGCTTGGAAGGGGTGAGGTATGGCTACACCTTC
abundance: few; j_gene: TRBJ2-1; d_gene: -; v_gene: TRBV6-6; CDR3aa: CASSYSLNEQFF; CDR3nt: TGTGCCAGCAGTTACTCACTCAATGAGCAGTTCTTC
abundance: -; j_gene: TRBJ1-4; d_gene: TRBD1; v_gene: TRBV5-1; CDR3aa: CASSLGQGGGEKLFF; CDR3nt: TGCGCCAGCAGCTTGGGACAGGGGGGTGGTGAAAAACTGTTTTTT
abundance: -; j_gene: TRBJ1-1; d_gene: -; v_gene: TRBV5-1; CDR3aa: CASSWGGDTEAFF; CDR3nt: TGCGCCAGCAGCTGGGGGGGAGACACTGAAGCTTTCTTT
abundance: few; j_gene: TRBJ1-6; d_gene: -; v_gene: TRBV27; CDR3aa: CASSLMRRRSYNSPLHF; CDR3nt: TGTGCCAGCAGTTTAATGAGGAGGCGGTCCTATAATTCACCCCTCCACTTT
abundance: -; j_gene: TRBJ2-1; d_gene: -; v_gene: TRBV5-1; CDR3aa: CASRDGDEQFF; CDR3nt: TGCGCCAGCAGAGACGGGGATGAGCAGTTCTTC
abundance: -; j_gene: TRBJ2-7; d_gene: -; v_gene: TRBV18; CDR3aa: CASSSRVEGYEQYF; CDR3nt: TGTGCCAGCTCATCCAGGGTGGAAGGCTACGAGCAGTACTTC
abundance: -; j_gene: TRBJ2-1; d_gene: TRBD2; v_gene: TRBV7-7; CDR3aa: CASSLGLAGVNEQFF; CDR3nt: TGTGCTAGCAGCTTAGGGCTAGCGGGAGTGAATGAGCAGTTCTTC
abundance: -; j_gene: TRBJ2-1; d_gene: TRBD1; v_gene: TRBV28; CDR3aa: CASSSPRDRAYNEQFF; CDR3nt: TGTGCCAGCAGCTCCCCCCGGGACAGGGCCTACAATGAGCAGTTCTTC
abundance: -; j_gene: TRBJ1-6; d_gene: TRBD1; v_gene: TRBV27; CDR3aa: CASSLGSTGLGNSPLHF; CDR3nt: TGTGCCAGCAGTTTAGGGTCGACAGGGTTGGGCAATTCACCCCTCCACTTT
abundance: medium-sized; j_gene: TRBJ2-7; d_gene: -; v_gene: TRBV28; CDR3aa: CASSLNGPSYEQYF; CDR3nt: TGTGCCAGCAGTTTAAATGGCCCCTCCTACGAGCAGTACTTC
abundance: -; j_gene: TRBJ2-6; d_gene: -; v_gene: TRBV9; CDR3aa: CASSHRSSGANVLTF; CDR3nt: TGTGCCAGCAGCCATAGAAGCTCTGGGGCCAACGTCCTGACTTTC
abundance: -; j_gene: TRBJ2-1; d_gene: TRBD2; v_gene: TRBV10-1; CDR3aa: CARSGRNYNEQFF; CDR3nt: TGCGCCAGAAGCGGGAGGAACTACAATGAGCAGTTCTTC
abundance: -; j_gene: TRBJ1-1; d_gene: TRBD1; v_gene: TRBV30; CDR3aa: CAWSLGQRNTEAFF; CDR3nt: TGTGCCTGGAGTCTGGGACAGAGGAACACTGAAGCTTTCTTT
abundance: -; j_gene: TRBJ2-2; d_gene: TRBD1; v_gene: TRBV13; CDR3aa: CASQRTGNTGELFF; CDR3nt: TGTGCCAGCCAAAGGACAGGGAACACCGGGGAGCTGTTTTTT
abundance: few; j_gene: TRBJ2-7; d_gene: TRBD1; v_gene: TRBV27; CDR3aa: CASKWGQASSYEQYF; CDR3nt: TGTGCCAGCAAGTGGGGACAGGCCAGTTCCTACGAGCAGTACTTC
abundance: -; j_gene: TRBJ1-4; d_gene: -; v_gene: TRBV4-1; CDR3aa: CASSLSGRTVNEKLFF; CDR3nt: TGCGCCAGCAGCCTATCTGGGCGGACAGTGAATGAAAAACTGTTTTTT
abundance: -; j_gene: TRBJ2-1; d_gene: -; v_gene: TRBV6-2/TRBV6-3; CDR3aa: CASSYRGLQAYNEQFF; CDR3nt: TGTGCCAGCAGTTACAGGGGTTTACAGGCCTACAATGAGCAGTTCTTC
abundance: -; j_gene: TRBJ1-5; d_gene: TRBD1; v_gene: TRBV27; CDR3aa: CASSSGQGYGPQHF; CDR3nt: TGTGCCAGCAGCTCAGGACAGGGGTACGGGCCCCAGCATTTT
abundance: few; j_gene: TRBJ1-1; d_gene: -; v_gene: TRBV11-3; CDR3aa: CASSLYGENTEAFF; CDR3nt: TGTGCCAGCAGCTTATACGGGGAGAACACTGAAGCTTTCTTT
abundance: -; j_gene: TRBJ1-5; d_gene: -; v_gene: TRBV4-2; CDR3aa: CASSHRDTNQPQHF; CDR3nt: TGTGCCAGCAGCCACCGGGACACCAATCAGCCCCAGCATTTT
abundance: -; j_gene: TRBJ1-1; d_gene: TRBD1; v_gene: TRBV11-1; CDR3aa: CASSLGQGGTEAFF; CDR3nt: TGTGCCAGCAGCCTGGGACAGGGGGGCACTGAAGCTTTCTTT
abundance: -; j_gene: TRBJ2-5; d_gene: TRBD1; v_gene: TRBV28; CDR3aa: CASSLPGTVFQETQYF; CDR3nt: TGTGCCAGCAGTTTACCCGGGACAGTCTTTCAAGAGACCCAGTACTTC
abundance: -; j_gene: TRBJ1-2; d_gene: -; v_gene: TRBV5-1; CDR3aa: CASSGSIYGYTF; CDR3nt: TGCGCCAGCAGCGGGAGCATCTACGGCTACACCTTC
abundance: -; j_gene: TRBJ2-3; d_gene: TRBD2; v_gene: TRBV5-4; CDR3aa: CASSSAGWEGSQYF; CDR3nt: TGTGCCAGCAGCTCCGCCGGGTGGGAGGGGTCGCAGTATTTT
abundance: -; j_gene: TRBJ2-1; d_gene: TRBD2; v_gene: TRBV4-3; CDR3aa: CASSDPGTSGAFNEQFF; CDR3nt: TGCGCCAGCAGCGATCCCGGGACTAGCGGGGCCTTCAATGAGCAGTTCTTC
abundance: -; j_gene: TRBJ2-1; d_gene: TRBD2; v_gene: TRBV9; CDR3aa: CASSVALSSGRHEQFF; CDR3nt: TGTGCCAGCAGCGTAGCTCTGTCTAGCGGGAGACATGAGCAGTTCTTC
abundance: -; j_gene: TRBJ1-1; d_gene: TRBD1; v_gene: TRBV10-3; CDR3aa: CATKATGDITEAFF; CDR3nt: TGTGCCACGAAAGCTACAGGGGACATCACTGAAGCTTTCTTT
abundance: -; j_gene: TRBJ1-2; d_gene: -; v_gene: TRBV5-5; CDR3aa: CASSLPGGRNYGYTF; CDR3nt: TGTGCCAGCAGCTTGCCCGGGGGGCGTAACTATGGCTACACCTTC
abundance: -; j_gene: TRBJ1-5; d_gene: -; v_gene: TRBV4-3; CDR3aa: CASSQDAFGTVRRAQHF; CDR3nt: TGCGCCAGCAGCCAAGATGCTTTCGGTACAGTTCGGCGGGCCCAGCATTTT
abundance: once; j_gene: TRBJ1-2; d_gene: TRBD1; v_gene: TRBV28; CDR3aa: CASGTGGRYGYTF; CDR3nt: TGTGCCAGCGGAACAGGGGGGAGGTATGGCTACACCTTC
abundance: -; j_gene: TRBJ2-5; d_gene: -; v_gene: TRBV2; CDR3aa: CASSGGQPQETQYF; CDR3nt: TGTGCCAGCAGTGGTGGACAGCCTCAAGAGACCCAGTACTTC
abundance: -; j_gene: TRBJ1-1; d_gene: -; v_gene: TRBV7-9; CDR3aa: CASSLNPPVAEAFF; CDR3nt: TGTGCCAGCAGCTTGAACCCTCCGGTCGCTGAAGCTTTCTTT
abundance: -; j_gene: TRBJ2-1; d_gene: -; v_gene: TRBV7-2; CDR3aa: CASSPPVDEQFF; CDR3nt: TGTGCCAGCAGCCCCCCAGTCGATGAGCAGTTCTTC
abundance: -; j_gene: TRBJ2-2; d_gene: -; v_gene: TRBV6-1; CDR3aa: CASSEATGQGGGTGELFF; CDR3nt: TGTGCCAGCAGTGAAGCTACGGGGCAGGGAGGGGGTACCGGGGAGCTGTTTTTT
abundance: once; j_gene: TRBJ2-3; d_gene: TRBD2; v_gene: TRBV7-3; CDR3aa: CASSDPAGADTQYF; CDR3nt: TGTGCCAGCAGCGATCCAGCGGGAGCAGATACGCAGTATTTT
abundance: -; j_gene: TRBJ1-5; d_gene: -; v_gene: TRBV3-1/TRBV3-2; CDR3aa: CASSRDTHQPQHF; CDR3nt: TGTGCCAGCAGCCGGGACACTCATCAGCCCCAGCATTTT
abundance: -; j_gene: TRBJ2-1; d_gene: TRBD2; v_gene: TRBV7-7; CDR3aa: CASSLYLGGSPTKEQFF; CDR3nt: TGTGCTAGCAGCTTATATCTCGGCGGGAGTCCTACGAAGGAGCAGTTCTTC
abundance: -; j_gene: TRBJ1-5; d_gene: -; v_gene: TRBV27; CDR3aa: CASSDVGHSNQPQHF; CDR3nt: TGTGCCAGCAGTGACGTTGGGCACTCCAATCAGCCCCAGCATTTT